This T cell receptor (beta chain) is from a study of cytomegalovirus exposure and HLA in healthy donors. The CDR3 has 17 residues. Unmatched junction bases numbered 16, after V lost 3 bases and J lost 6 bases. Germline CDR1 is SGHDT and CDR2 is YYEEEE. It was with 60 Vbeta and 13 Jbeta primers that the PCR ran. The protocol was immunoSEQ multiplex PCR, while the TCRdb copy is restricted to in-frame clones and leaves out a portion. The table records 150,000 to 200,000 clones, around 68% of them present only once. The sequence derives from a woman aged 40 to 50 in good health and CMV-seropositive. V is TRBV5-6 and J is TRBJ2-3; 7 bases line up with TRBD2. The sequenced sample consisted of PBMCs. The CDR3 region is CASSSQLAREFGDTQYF. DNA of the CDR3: TGTGCCAGCAGCTCTCAACTAGCGAGAGAGTTTGGGGATACGCAGTATTTT.